The 15 T cell receptor beta chains given below trace back to one sample, sequenced in a study of blood T cell repertoires in COVID-19. The assay was immunoSEQ multiplex PCR, and TCRdb's table has in-frame clones only and misses some. The sample carries 200,000 to 250,000 clones, approximately 80% recorded once. The sample was PBMCs or T cells enriched from blood (not recorded which). These receptors originate from a woman between 55 and 75 years old who had recovered from COVID-19.

This clone has just one count. The chain employs TRBV6-6 and TRBJ1-2, with D possibly being TRBD1 (6 bases). CDR3 length: 11 residues. The ends were cut back, 4 bases at V and 8 bases at J, with 8 bases in the middle. Germline CDR1 is MNHNY and CDR2 is SVGAGI (reference sequence). The CDR3 DNA reads as TGTGCCAGCAGTTTCACAGGGGGCTACACCTTC. It codes for CASSFTGGYTF.

For the CDR3, the DNA is TGCGCCAGCAGTGACGGGGGTTACTACAATGAGCAGTTCTTC. Encoded protein: CASSDGGYYNEQFF. The rearrangement links TRBV10-1 to TRBJ2-1; the D gene is possibly TRBD2 (6 bases). Germline-derived CDR1 and CDR2 are WNHNN and SYGVQD (reference sequence). The CDR3 contains 14 residues. Trimming shortened V by 3 bases and J by 3 bases, and 9 bases separated the two germline ends.

Remarks on this clone: Germline is not matched at one junction end, which may reflect a read error. The V and J genes are TRBV18 and TRBJ2-5, with D possibly TRBD1 on 5 matching bases. Germline values: CDR1 KGHSH, CDR2 LQKENI. CDR3 length: 13 amino acids. CDR3: CASSLGAEEAQYF. The CDR3 DNA sequence: TGTGCCAGCTCGCTAGGGGCGGAAGAGGCCCAGTACTTC.

The V call is TRBV6-5, the J call TRBJ2-7, with TRBD2 matching over 8 bases. The CDR3 totals 15 residues. From germline, CDR1 is MNHEY and CDR2 SVGAGI. V was clipped by 8 bases and J by 3 bases; unmatched bases: 12. The CDR3 is CASSGPGGIYYEQYF. The DNA of the CDR3 is TGTGCCAGCTCCGGCCCGGGGGGGATCTACTACGAGCAGTACTTC.

This clone was counted once. This chain joins TRBV6-5 and TRBJ2-7; D is undetermined. CDR3 length equals 14 residues. Germline V gene sequence: CDR1 MNHEY, CDR2 SVGAGI. V shed 0 bases and J shed 6 bases, with 12 bases lying between them. DNA for the CDR3: TGTGCCAGCAGTTACTCGTTCAGAGGAAGCGAGCAGTACTTC. Its protein product is CASSYSFRGSEQYF.

The chain is built from TRBV15 and TRBJ2-3; tentatively, D is TRBD1 (6 bases). CDR3 length: 19 amino acids. V lost 1 base and J 2 bases, leaving 22 bases between the germline ends. Germline-derived CDR1 and CDR2 are LNHNV and YYDKDF (reference sequence). The CDR3 DNA reads as TGTGCCACCAGCAGAGGTCTTACTTGGGGGCCGGGATACACAGATACGCAGTATTTT. Protein sequence: CATSRGLTWGPGYTDTQYF.

This sequence joins TRBV7-9 and TRBJ1-4, with 10 bases fitting TRBD1. Trimming at V came to 4 bases and at J to 3 bases, leaving 5 bases not matched to a gene. The CDR3 runs 16 residues. The germline V gene encodes CDR1 SEHNR and CDR2 FQNEAQ (reference sequence). The CDR3 sequence: CASSSRQGASNEKLFF. In DNA form, the CDR3 reads TGTGCCAGCAGCTCAAGACAGGGGGCGTCTAATGAAAAACTGTTTTTT.

The chain carries TRBV7-9 and TRBJ1-3; no firm D call. V gave up 4 bases and J gave up 0 bases, with 10 bases separating them. The CDR3 loop spans 15 amino acids. Germline lookup yields CDR1 SEHNR and CDR2 FQNEAQ (reference sequence). This CDR3 is CASSYGLISGNTIYF. The CDR3, as DNA: TGTGCCAGCAGCTATGGACTGATCTCTGGAAACACCATATATTTT.

J is TRBJ2-6 and V is TRBV19; D perhaps matches TRBD1 (5 bases). CDR1 and CDR2 (germline): LNHDA, SQIVND (reference sequence). Trimming took 4 bases from V and 0 from J, leaving 10 bases between them. The CDR3 is 16 amino acids. The chain's CDR3 is CASSRLTGSGANVLTF. The CDR3 DNA follows: TGTGCCAGTAGTAGATTAACAGGCTCTGGGGCCAACGTCCTGACTTTC.

This clone was recorded only once. The chain couples TRBV7-3 to TRBJ2-3; D gene uncertain. Germline V gene sequence: CDR1 SGHTA, CDR2 FQGTGA. Deletions cut 0 bases from V and 3 bases from J, with 10 bases between. This CDR3 contains 15 residues. CDR3 coding DNA: TGTGCCAGCAGCTTAACACCTGCCAGAACAGATACGCAGTATTTT. It is translated as CASSLTPARTDTQYF.

The rearrangement joins TRBV7-6 to TRBJ2-1; the match to TRBD1 covers 7 bases. Germline CDR1 reads SGHVS; CDR2 reads FNYEAQ. V was clipped by 4 bases and J by 7 bases; unmatched bases: 4. The CDR3 loop spans 13 amino acids. The CDR3 is CASSSDRRNEQFF. In DNA, the CDR3 is TGTGCCAGCAGCTCGGACAGGAGAAATGAGCAGTTCTTC.

V usage is TRBV5-6 and J usage is TRBJ2-2; 10 bases are a match to TRBD1. The CDR3 has 16 amino acids. The trim removed 7 bases at V and 2 bases at J, leaving 8 bases unmatched. Germline CDR1 reads SGHDT; CDR2 reads YYEEEE. The chain's CDR3 is CASGYGTGVNTGELFF. The CDR3 DNA reads TGTGCCAGCGGCTACGGGACAGGGGTTAACACCGGGGAGCTGTTTTTT.

The chain joins TRBV9 to TRBJ2-3; 7 nucleotides line up with TRBD1. The CDR3 has 16 residues. V trimming: 3 bases; J trimming: 4 bases; junction bases outside the gene matches: 11. Per germline, CDR1 SGDLS and CDR2 YYNGEE. The CDR3 is CASSDGLQGVPDTQYF. The DNA for the CDR3 is TGTGCCAGCAGCGACGGACTTCAGGGGGTTCCAGATACGCAGTATTTT.

The CDR3 spells CASSQGGLAGVTDTQYF. CDR3 nucleotides: TGCGCCAGCAGCCAAGGTGGACTAGCGGGAGTCACAGATACGCAGTATTTT. The chain combines TRBV4-1 with TRBJ2-3; 13 bases are a match to TRBD2. The V and J ends lost 1 base and 2 bases, in that order; junction bases with no gene match: 3. The CDR3 sequence is 17 residues long. The V gene's germline CDR1 is MGHRA and CDR2 YSYEKL.

This clone was seen a single time. The rearrangement links TRBV28 to TRBJ2-7; the D is unclear. Trimming took 0 bases from V and 0 from J, leaving 6 bases between them. Germline V gives CDR1 MDHEN, CDR2 SYDVKM. This CDR3 spans 14 amino acids. CDR3 sequence (DNA): TGTGCCAGCAGTTTATGGGTCAGCTCCTACGAGCAGTACTTC. Translating it yields CASSLWVSSYEQYF. The variable domain in full, with the rest retrieved from reference TRBV28 and TRBJ2-7, is DVKVTQSSRYLVKRTGEKVFLECVQDMDHENMFWYRQDPGLGLRLIYFSYDVKMKEKGDIPEGYSVSREKKERFSLILESASTNQTSMYLCASSLWVSSYEQYFGPGTRLTVT.